This T cell receptor (beta chain) was identified in a study of monozygotic twins with inflammatory bowel disease. Researchers isolated total RNA from whole blood without sorting T cells. Germline V CDR1 and CDR2: SGHRS, YFSETQ. The CDR3 contains 15 residues. Each CDR3 protein gets one entry in TCRdb, which reprocessed the 5' RACE reads and gives no DNA. The sample totals 400,000 to 500,000 distinct CDR3 sequences. This receptor was obtained from a human donor with ulcerative colitis or Crohn's disease, or a healthy co-twin of an affected twin (not recorded which). The sample consisted of blood. The chain joins TRBV5-1 to TRBJ2-2. The CDR3 sequence: CASSFSRIGTGELFF.